The rows below give T cell receptor beta chains drawn from one sample of a study of T cells expressing NK-cell markers. TCRdb re-called the 5' RACE reads and shows each CDR3 protein once, DNA omitted. The repertoire table contains over 150,000 distinct CDR3 sequences. Sequenced sample: blood T cells: a sorted CD56 or NKG2C T cell subset, CD4+ or CD8+ T cells, or bulk PBMC T cells (not recorded which). All receptors come from a man aged 18 to 69 in good health. Each CDR3 is given with its conserved first and last residue.

v_gene: TRBV5-6
j_gene: TRBJ1-5
CDR3aa: CASSLSRANQPQHF

v_gene: TRBV7-2
j_gene: TRBJ2-3
CDR3aa: CASSFQGSTDTQYF

v_gene: TRBV12-3/TRBV12-4
j_gene: TRBJ1-5
CDR3aa: CASSLGRENQPQHF

v_gene: TRBV6-5
j_gene: TRBJ1-1
CDR3aa: CASSYGDTEAFF

v_gene: TRBV20-1
j_gene: TRBJ1-5
CDR3aa: CSAAGRSKVEPQHF

v_gene: TRBV6-6
j_gene: TRBJ2-3
CDR3aa: CASSTFRTDTQYF

v_gene: TRBV12-3/TRBV12-4
j_gene: TRBJ2-2
CDR3aa: CASSPWTRGAGELFF

v_gene: TRBV7-6
j_gene: TRBJ2-5
CDR3aa: CASSSPLLAGGQETQYF

v_gene: TRBV6-4
j_gene: TRBJ2-1
CDR3aa: CASSDPDRDNEQFF

v_gene: TRBV12-3/TRBV12-4
j_gene: TRBJ1-2
CDR3aa: CASSPDRLYGYTF

v_gene: TRBV2
j_gene: TRBJ2-3
CDR3aa: CASSGMTGGGSTDTQYF

v_gene: TRBV12-3/TRBV12-4
j_gene: TRBJ2-1
CDR3aa: CASRLDRTGRLFF

v_gene: TRBV6-2/TRBV6-3
j_gene: TRBJ2-1
CDR3aa: CASRVQGSSYNEQFF

v_gene: TRBV21-1
j_gene: TRBJ1-5
CDR3aa: CASSKGKGGQPQHF

v_gene: TRBV12-5
j_gene: TRBJ2-7
CDR3aa: CASGLVSGKEQYF

v_gene: TRBV6-6
j_gene: TRBJ1-1
CDR3aa: CASTKGQHTEAFF

v_gene: TRBV27
j_gene: TRBJ1-1
CDR3aa: CASSLSASPASEAFF

v_gene: TRBV29-1
j_gene: TRBJ2-7
CDR3aa: CSVPGLVAGEQYF

v_gene: TRBV27
j_gene: TRBJ2-5
CDR3aa: CASSANSGGAGETQYF

v_gene: TRBV5-4
j_gene: TRBJ2-4
CDR3aa: CASSFAGGNIQYF

v_gene: TRBV4-1
j_gene: TRBJ2-1
CDR3aa: CASSEVPQGPGNEQFF

v_gene: TRBV28
j_gene: TRBJ2-3
CDR3aa: CASSLIPRTGGTDTQYF

v_gene: TRBV7-9
j_gene: TRBJ2-3
CDR3aa: CASSLASGGPDTQYF

v_gene: TRBV7-8
j_gene: TRBJ1-5
CDR3aa: CASSHTGGKQPQHF

v_gene: TRBV23-1
j_gene: TRBJ2-3
CDR3aa: CASSQPSRTDTQYF

v_gene: TRBV12-3/TRBV12-4
j_gene: TRBJ2-7
CDR3aa: CASSTGGAEQYF

v_gene: TRBV4-1
j_gene: TRBJ1-1
CDR3aa: CASSQDSIARTEAFF

v_gene: TRBV7-9
j_gene: TRBJ2-5
CDR3aa: CASSSTAFRETQYF

v_gene: TRBV14
j_gene: TRBJ2-7
CDR3aa: CASRRLGDYEQYF